These 20 T cell receptor beta chains were sequenced from one sample in a study of blood T cell repertoires in COVID-19. The protocol was immunoSEQ multiplex PCR, while the TCRdb copy is restricted to in-frame clones and leaves out a portion. The repertoire holds some 120,000 clones, with 65% to 90% as singletons. The specimen was peripheral blood. Source of these receptors: a woman of 80 years or more with acute or convalescent COVID-19.

This sequence joins TRBV9 and TRBJ2-5; TRBD2 might be the D (5 bases). The germline V and J ends were trimmed by 3 bases and 5 bases, with 14 bases remaining between them. Germline CDR1 SGDLS, CDR2 YYNGEE. This CDR3 spans 14 amino acids. CDR3 DNA sequence: TGTGCCAGCAGCGCTACCTCGGGGATGGAGACCCAGTACTTC. Translation gives CASSATSGMETQYF.

The chain combines TRBV5-1 with TRBJ1-1; 7 positions agree with TRBD1. The CDR3 length is 13 residues. The J segment lost 6 bases and the V segment lost 3 bases, leaving 5 bases of the junction unmatched. The germline gives CDR1 SGHRS, CDR2 YFSETQ. Here the CDR3 DNA reads TGCGCCAGCAGCTGGGGGACAGCCCCTGAAGCTTTCTTT. Protein product: CASSWGTAPEAFF.

The V gene is TRBV2, the J gene TRBJ1-2, with 8 bases identical to TRBD1. This CDR3 comprises 15 residues. Germline CDR1 and CDR2: SNHLY and FYNNEI. The V and J ends lost 8 bases and 0 bases, in that order; junction bases with no gene match: 8. For the CDR3, the DNA is TGTGCCAGCGGCGGGACAGGTCAAGCTAACTATGGCTACACCTTC. Protein product: CASGGTGQANYGYTF.

This chain joins TRBV27 and TRBJ1-6; the match to TRBD1 covers 9 bases. CDR1 and CDR2 from the germline V gene are MNHEY and SMNVEV (reference sequence). The CDR3 spans 15 residues. After removal of 6 bases from V and 7 bases from J, the junction contained 7 bases not matched to a gene. CDR3 amino acids: CASRPPTGGNSPLHF. The CDR3 nucleotides are TGTGCCAGCAGACCACCGACAGGGGGGAATTCACCCCTCCACTTT.

J is TRBJ2-3 and V is TRBV6-2 or TRBV6-3; D gene uncertain. Per the germline V gene, CDR1 is MNHEY and CDR2 is SVGEGT. V lost 5 bases and J lost 6, with 9 bases in between. CDR3 length: 12 amino acids. The CDR3 sequence is CASSPRSDTQYF. In nucleotides, the CDR3 is TGTGCCAGCAGTCCCCGGAGCGATACGCAGTATTTT.

The gene calls are TRBV6-1 and TRBJ2-1; the match to TRBD1 covers 7 bases. CDR3 length: 18 residues. Germline lookup yields CDR1 MNHNS and CDR2 SASEGT. V dropped 2 bases and J dropped 1; count of bases not matched to a gene: 11. The CDR3 here is CASSETIPGQISYNEQFF. In DNA form, the CDR3 reads TGTGCCAGCAGTGAAACAATTCCGGGACAGATTTCCTACAATGAGCAGTTCTTC.

V usage is TRBV5-1 and J usage is TRBJ2-3; 8 bases are a match to TRBD1. V trimming: 2 bases; J trimming: 7 bases; junction bases outside the gene matches: 6. Germline-derived CDR1 and CDR2 are SGHRS and YFSETQ. The CDR3 has 14 residues. The CDR3 coding sequence is TGCGCCAGCAGCTTACAGGGGGGACCCAATACGCAGTATTTT. It is translated as CASSLQGGPNTQYF.

On this clone itself: The junction does not match germline at one end; this may be a read error. This chain joins TRBV7-2 and TRBJ2-7; 8 nucleotides match TRBD1. The CDR3 has 14 residues. Germline V gene lookup returns CDR1 SGHTA and CDR2 FQGNSA. The CDR3 loop is CASSLEYRQGSIFF. CDR3 nucleotide sequence: TGTGCCAGCAGCTTAGAGTACCGACAGGGGAGTATCTTCTTC. The complete variable domain, with remaining parts taken from reference TRBV7-2 and TRBJ2-7, reads GAGVSQSPSNKVTEKGKDVELRCDPISGHTALYWYRQSLGQGLEFLIYFQGNSAPDKSGLPSDRFSAERTGGSVSTLTIQRTQQEDSAVYLCASSLEYRQGSIFFGPGTRLTVT.

This chain connects TRBV6-1 to TRBJ2-3; tentatively, D is TRBD2 (6 bases). V gave up 4 bases and J gave up 0 bases, with 17 bases separating them. This CDR3 has 17 residues. From germline, CDR1 is MNHNS and CDR2 SASEGT. CDR3 sequence: CASSVIGRAGSTDTQYF. In DNA, the CDR3 is TGTGCCAGCAGTGTAATTGGAAGGGCGGGAAGCACAGATACGCAGTATTTT.

V usage is TRBV2 and J usage is TRBJ2-2, with a possible D match to TRBD2 (6 bases). Germline assignment: CDR1 SNHLY and CDR2 FYNNEI. The CDR3 sequence is 12 residues long. The V gene lost 7 bases and the J gene lost 6 bases, with 9 bases spanning the gap. The CDR3 spells CASTGDSGELFF. The CDR3 DNA follows: TGTGCCAGCACGGGGGATTCCGGGGAGCTGTTTTTT.

The V and J genes are TRBV19 and TRBJ1-3; the D gene is possibly TRBD1 (6 bases). This CDR3 contains 20 residues. V lost 3 bases, J lost 1 base, and 25 bases lay in between. Germline V CDR1 and CDR2: LNHDA, SQIVND (reference sequence). CDR3 amino acids: CASSINGRGQTSRSGNTIYF. In nucleotides, the CDR3 is TGTGCCAGTAGTATTAATGGCAGGGGCCAAACAAGCCGATCTGGAAACACCATATATTTT. The whole variable domain, filled in from reference TRBV19 and TRBJ1-3, reads DGGITQSPKYLFRKEGQNVTLSCEQNLNHDAMYWYRQDPGQGLRLIYYSQIVNDFQKGDIAEGYSVSREKKESFPLTVTSAQKNPTAFYLCASSINGRGQTSRSGNTIYFGEGSWLTVV.

The CDR3 here is CASSQITGGAEAFF. CDR3 nucleotides: TGTGCCAGCAGCCAAATCACAGGGGGGGCTGAAGCTTTCTTT. V usage is TRBV3-1 (or the pseudogene TRBV3-2) and J usage is TRBJ1-1; TRBD1 aligns across 8 bases. CDR1 and CDR2 (germline): LGHDT, YNNKEL (reference sequence). The junction had 5 bases not matched to a gene; V was cut back by 2 bases and J by 6 bases. This CDR3 has 14 residues.

There are a few counts of this clone. This sequence joins TRBV5-4 and TRBJ2-3, with D tentatively TRBD1 (6 bases). V lost 5 bases to trimming and J lost 3 bases, with 10 bases between them. The CDR3 sequence is 13 residues long. The germline V gene encodes CDR1 SGHNT and CDR2 YYREEE (reference sequence). As DNA, the CDR3 is TGTGCCAGCAGTTTAACAGGGACAGATACGCAGTATTTT. This encodes CASSLTGTDTQYF.

The V and J genes are TRBV10-3 and TRBJ1-1; a weak D match, TRBD1 (5 bases). The CDR3 runs to 13 residues. Germline CDR1 and CDR2: ENHRY and SYGVKD. Trimming stripped 7 bases from V and 5 bases from J, with 14 bases between. The CDR3 is CAIKEGRETEAFF. In nucleotides, the CDR3 is TGTGCCATCAAGGAGGGACGAGAGACTGAAGCTTTCTTT.

The chain joins TRBV27 to TRBJ2-5; the D is unclear. Germline CDR1 reads MNHEY; CDR2 reads SMNVEV (reference sequence). V lost 4 bases and J 4 bases, leaving 7 bases between the germline ends. This CDR3 comprises 12 residues. CDR3 bases: TGTGCCAGCAGTTCATACGGAGAGACCCAGTACTTC. Encoded protein: CASSSYGETQYF.

The CDR3, as DNA: TGTGCCAGCTCACCCAGTTCCTACAATGAGCAGTTCTTC. Translated, it gives CASSPSSYNEQFF. V usage is TRBV18 and J usage is TRBJ2-1; D uncertain. Germline CDR1 and CDR2: KGHSH and LQKENI. CDR3 length: 13 amino acids. V lost 3 bases, J lost 1 base, and 4 bases lay in between.

This clone was picked up one time. The rearrangement uses TRBV27 and TRBJ2-5; 7 bases fit TRBD1. CDR1 MNHEY and CDR2 SMNVEV come from the germline V gene (reference sequence). The V and J ends lost 5 bases and 7 bases, in that order; junction bases with no gene match: 13. CDR3 length: 15 residues. CDR3 DNA: TGTGCCAGCAGTATCGGGGCGACAGGGCTTAGGACCCAGTACTTC. Amino acids: CASSIGATGLRTQYF.

The V and J genes are TRBV5-6 and TRBJ1-6; 10 bases are a match to TRBD1. Per the germline V gene, CDR1 is SGHDT and CDR2 is YYEEEE. The CDR3 runs 15 residues. Trimming removed 5 bases from V and 7 bases from J; junction bases left unmatched: 6. This CDR3 is CASRRQGAGNSPLHF. Here the CDR3 DNA reads TGTGCCAGCAGACGACAGGGGGCTGGAAATTCACCCCTCCACTTT.

The chain links TRBV7-2 to TRBJ1-2, with a tentative D call TRBD1 (6 bases). There are 12 residues in the CDR3. Germline CDR1 and CDR2: SGHTA and FQGNSA. V dropped 4 bases and J dropped 8 bases, with 11 bases sitting between them. CDR3 amino acids: CASSSGTRGYTF. For the CDR3, the DNA is TGTGCCAGCAGCTCTGGGACACGCGGCTACACCTTC. The variable domain in full, completed from reference TRBV7-2 and TRBJ1-2, reads GAGVSQSPSNKVTEKGKDVELRCDPISGHTALYWYRQSLGQGLEFLIYFQGNSAPDKSGLPSDRFSAERTGGSVSTLTIQRTQQEDSAVYLCASSSGTRGYTFGSGTRLTVV.

The chain couples TRBV5-1 to TRBJ1-1; 7 bases align to TRBD1. The CDR3 spans 16 residues. CDR1 is SGHRS, CDR2 YFSETQ, per germline. V lost 0 bases to trimming and J lost 6 bases; unmatched junction nucleotides: 11. CDR3 protein: CASSLATGRERAEAFF. CDR3 sequence (DNA): TGCGCCAGCAGCTTGGCGACAGGGAGAGAGAGAGCTGAAGCTTTCTTT. The full variable domain, completed using reference TRBV5-1 and TRBJ1-1, is KAGVTQTPRYLIKTRGQQVTLSCSPISGHRSVSWYQQTPGQGLQFLFEYFSETQRNKGNFPGRFSGRQFSNSRSEMNVSTLELGDSALYLCASSLATGRERAEAFFGQGTRLTVV.